A single T cell receptor beta chain is shown here with its context. This record belongs to a study of shared clonotypes between healthy human individuals. Overall study: Each donor had three CD4 naive, three CD4 memory, two CD8 naive and one CD8 memory plate.

The CDR3 has 14 residues. Trimming shortened V by 1 base and J by 6 bases, and 13 bases separated the two germline ends. CDR1 and CDR2 (germline): SEHNR, FQNEAQ (reference sequence). Deep-level running was used for the assay. Several immunoSEQ plates received, in even portions, the genomic DNA of each subset. The sorted-subset replicate PCRs were given around 200 ng DNA, which is tens of thousands of T cell genomes. Generated by immunoSEQ multiplex PCR, the TCRdb table keeps only in-frame clones and is missing some. The top ten clones hold around 0.15% of a sample with millions of clones, over 85% of them seen once.

This chain uses TRBV7-9 with TRBJ2-7; D is unresolved. The sample comprised naive CD4+ T cells sorted from blood. As for subset: CD45RA+ positively selected. The source is a man younger than 35 in good health. CDR3 sequence (DNA): TGTGCCAGCAGCTTAGATTCTGGGCCTCTCGAGCAGTACTTC. It translates to CASSLDSGPLEQYF.